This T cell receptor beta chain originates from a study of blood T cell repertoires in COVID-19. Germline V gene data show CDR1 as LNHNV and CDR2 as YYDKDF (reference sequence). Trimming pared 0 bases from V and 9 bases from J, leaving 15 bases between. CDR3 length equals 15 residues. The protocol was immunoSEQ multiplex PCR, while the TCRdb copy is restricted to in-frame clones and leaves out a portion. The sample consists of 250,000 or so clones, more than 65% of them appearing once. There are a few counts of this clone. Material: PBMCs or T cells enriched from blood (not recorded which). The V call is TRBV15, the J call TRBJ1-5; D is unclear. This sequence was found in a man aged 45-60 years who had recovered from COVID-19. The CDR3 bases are TGTGCCACCAGCAGAGATTGGGCGGGTGGCGGGCCCCAGCATTTT. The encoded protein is CATSRDWAGGGPQHF.